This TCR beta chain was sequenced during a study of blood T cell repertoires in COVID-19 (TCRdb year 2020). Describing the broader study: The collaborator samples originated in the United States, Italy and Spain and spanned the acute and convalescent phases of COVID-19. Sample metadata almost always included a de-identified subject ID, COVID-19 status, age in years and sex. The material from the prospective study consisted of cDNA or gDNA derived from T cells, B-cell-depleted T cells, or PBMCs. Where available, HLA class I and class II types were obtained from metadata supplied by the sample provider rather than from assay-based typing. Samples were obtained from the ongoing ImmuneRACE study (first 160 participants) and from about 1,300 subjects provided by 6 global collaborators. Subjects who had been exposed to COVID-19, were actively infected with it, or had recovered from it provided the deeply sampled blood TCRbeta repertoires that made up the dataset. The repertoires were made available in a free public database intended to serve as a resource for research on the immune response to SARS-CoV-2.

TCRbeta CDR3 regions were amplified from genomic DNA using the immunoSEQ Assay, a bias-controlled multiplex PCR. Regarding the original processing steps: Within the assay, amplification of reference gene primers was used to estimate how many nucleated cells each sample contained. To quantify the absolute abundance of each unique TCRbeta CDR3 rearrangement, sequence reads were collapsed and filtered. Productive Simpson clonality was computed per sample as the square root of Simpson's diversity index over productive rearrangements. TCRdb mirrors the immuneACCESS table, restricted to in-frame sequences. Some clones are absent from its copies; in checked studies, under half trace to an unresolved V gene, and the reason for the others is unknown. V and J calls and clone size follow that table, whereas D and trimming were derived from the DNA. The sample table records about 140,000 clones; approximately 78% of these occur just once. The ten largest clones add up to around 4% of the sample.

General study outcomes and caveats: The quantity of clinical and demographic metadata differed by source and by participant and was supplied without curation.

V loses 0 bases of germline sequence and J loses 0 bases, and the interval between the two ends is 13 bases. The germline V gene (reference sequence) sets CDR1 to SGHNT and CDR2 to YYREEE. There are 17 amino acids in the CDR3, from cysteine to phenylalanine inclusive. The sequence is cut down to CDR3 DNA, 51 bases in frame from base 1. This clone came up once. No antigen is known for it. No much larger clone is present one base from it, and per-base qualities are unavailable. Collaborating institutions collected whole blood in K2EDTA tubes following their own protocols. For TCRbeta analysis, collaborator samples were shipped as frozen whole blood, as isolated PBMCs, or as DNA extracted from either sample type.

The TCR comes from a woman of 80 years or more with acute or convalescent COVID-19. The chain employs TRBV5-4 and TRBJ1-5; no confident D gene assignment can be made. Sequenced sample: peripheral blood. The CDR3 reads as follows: CASSLVPGWNSNQPQHF. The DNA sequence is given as TGTGCCAGCAGCTTGGTCCCGGGTTGGAATAGCAATCAGCCCCAGCATTTT.